This passage covers 7 T cell receptor beta chains from one sample sequenced in a study of cytomegalovirus exposure and HLA in healthy donors. Researchers ran the PCR with 60 Vbeta and 13 Jbeta primers. Assay: immunoSEQ multiplex PCR; the TCRdb copy retains only in-frame clones and omits some. The profile covers a few hundred thousand clones, with roughly 80% appearing a single time and about 1.4% taken by the ten largest. The sequencing sample was made of PBMCs. These TCRs come from a girl between 10 and 17 years old in good health and CMV-seronegative.

The chain employs TRBV7-2 and TRBJ2-1; 12 nucleotides agree with TRBD2. The germline V gene encodes CDR1 SGHTA and CDR2 FQGNSA. V lost 6 bases, J lost 5 bases, and 8 bases stayed unmatched. This CDR3 region has 16 residues. DNA for the CDR3: TGTGCCAGCAGGAGAACCGGGACTAGCGGGCACAATGAGCAGTTCTTC. Translating gives CASRRTGTSGHNEQFF.

This chain uses TRBV5-1 with TRBJ2-5; 9 bases map to TRBD1. The J call is doubtful: the DNA matches TRBJ2-7 better. Per the germline V gene, CDR1 is SGHRS and CDR2 is YFSETQ. The CDR3 length is 15 residues. In DNA, the CDR3 is TGCGCCAGCAGCCAGCTACAGGGGGCAGGGAACGAGCAGTACTTC. Translating gives CASSQLQGAGNEQYF.

The sample holds a few counts of this clone. The chain links TRBV28 to TRBJ1-3; D not resolved. Trimming took 3 bases from V and 1 from J, leaving 10 bases between them. CDR3 size: 15 residues. Germline loops: CDR1 MDHEN, CDR2 SYDVKM. The CDR3 is CASSFARVSGNTIYF. Here the CDR3 DNA reads TGTGCCAGCAGTTTCGCCCGGGTTTCTGGAAACACCATATATTTT.

V is TRBV28 and J is TRBJ1-3; possibly TRBD1 for D (6 bases). This CDR3 is built from 14 residues. Trimming left V 6 bases short and J 4 bases short, with 13 bases between. CDR1 is MDHEN and CDR2 is SYDVKM in the germline V gene. The CDR3 DNA reads as TGTGCCAGCAGGCTTACAGGGTCCGGAAACACCATATATTTT. Translated: CASRLTGSGNTIYF.

The rearrangement joins TRBV6-1 to TRBJ1-2; D possibly corresponds to TRBD1 (5 bases). Per germline, CDR1 MNHNS and CDR2 SASEGT. Trimming took 5 bases from V and 8 from J, leaving 21 bases between them. The CDR3 loop spans 15 amino acids. CDR3 sequence (DNA): TGTGCCAGCAGTTTATCAGGGCCCTCCATAATCGGCTACACCTTC. Translated, it gives CASSLSGPSIIGYTF.

This rearrangement joins TRBV29-1 to TRBJ1-1; D is uncertain. The ends were cut back, 7 bases at V and 0 bases at J, with 15 bases in the middle. The CDR3 length is 14 residues. Germline V CDR1 and CDR2: SQVTM, ANQGSEA. The CDR3 DNA follows: TGCAGCGCCGGCCCTCCGGAGATGAACACTGAAGCTTTCTTT. Residues: CSAGPPEMNTEAFF.

This clone has just a few counts. The chain joins TRBV19 to TRBJ2-5; D possibly corresponds to TRBD2 (6 bases). The germline V gene encodes CDR1 LNHDA and CDR2 SQIVND (reference sequence). The CDR3 covers 13 residues. The V and J ends lost 3 bases and 5 bases respectively, with 10 bases between them. The CDR3 region has the DNA TGTGCCAGTAGTATGATGGAGGGGGAGACCCAGTACTTC. Translating gives CASSMMEGETQYF.